Listed here is a single TCR beta chain. The data stem from a study of blood T cell repertoires in COVID-19. Across the study: Some COVID-19 samples were acute and others convalescent; all came from the United States, Italy and Spain.

The CDR3 covers 17 residues. Per the germline V gene, CDR1 is SEHNR and CDR2 is FQNEAQ (reference sequence). Trimming took 2 bases from V and 1 from J; bases not matched to a gene: 8. Generated by immunoSEQ multiplex PCR, the TCRdb table keeps only in-frame clones and is missing some. The table includes roughly 100,000 clones, around 81% detected once. The chain couples TRBV7-9 to TRBJ1-5; TRBD1 matches at 7 bases. The sequence was collected from an elderly man with acute or convalescent COVID-19. The sample comprised peripheral blood. The CDR3 here is CASSLTGEPGSNQPQHF. The CDR3 DNA sequence: TGTGCCAGCAGCTTAACAGGGGAACCCGGGAGCAATCAGCCCCAGCATTTT. The full variable domain, completed using reference TRBV7-9 and TRBJ1-5, is DTGVSQNPRHKITKRGQNVTFRCDPISEHNRLYWYRQTLGQGPEFLTYFQNEAQLEKSRLLSDRFSAERPKGSFSTLEIQRTEQGDSAMYLCASSLTGEPGSNQPQHFGDGTRLSIL.